The present TCR beta chain was sequenced within a study of blood T cell repertoires in COVID-19 (dated by TCRdb to about 2020). About the study as a whole: Collaborator samples came from the United States, Italy and Spain and covered acute and convalescent phases of COVID-19. Samples were obtained from the ongoing ImmuneRACE study (first 160 participants) and from 1,254 subjects provided by 6 global collaborators. The material from the prospective study consisted of cDNA or gDNA derived from T cells, B-cell-depleted T cells, or PBMCs. Sample metadata almost always included a de-identified subject ID, COVID-19 status, age in years and sex. Where HLA class I and class II types were available, the types were taken from metadata supplied by the sample provider, not from assay-based typing. A freely available public database, intended as a resource for researchers studying the immune response to SARS-CoV-2, is where the repertoires were released. Deeply sampled blood TCRbeta repertoires from subjects exposed to, actively infected with, or recovered from COVID-19 were included in the dataset. Findings and caveats that apply to the study as a whole: The amount of clinical and demographic metadata varied by source and participant and was provided uncurated.

Each collaborating institution followed its own protocols to collect whole blood in K2EDTA tubes. For TCRbeta analysis, collaborators shipped samples as frozen whole blood, isolated PBMCs, or DNA extracted from either of those sample types. The immunoSEQ Assay, a bias-controlled multiplex PCR, was used to amplify TCRbeta CDR3 regions from genomic DNA. The published analysis was carried out like this. Within the assay, amplification of reference gene primers was used to estimate how many nucleated cells each sample contained. Sequence reads were collapsed and filtered to measure the absolute abundance of every unique TCRbeta CDR3 rearrangement. Productive Simpson clonality was computed per sample as the square root of Simpson's diversity index over productive rearrangements. TCRdb provides this immuneACCESS table in a form limited to in-frame rearrangements. Some clones are lacking; in checked studies, under half of them reflect an unresolved V gene, and why the rest are absent is not known. V and J calls and clone size follow that table, whereas D and trimming were derived from the DNA. Present in this sample are about 370,000 clones, 90% of which were seen just once. Clones ranked in the top ten supply about 6.8% of the sample.

As regards this clone: There is no known antigen for this receptor. No clone much larger than this one lies a single base away; base qualities are absent.

Reading the germline V gene (reference sequence) gives CDR1 SEHNR and CDR2 FQNEAQ. Unmatched junction bases come to 10, with V trimmed by 1 base and J by 8 bases. Taken from cysteine to phenylalanine, the CDR3 has 16 residues. Just the 48-base CDR3 DNA is kept, in frame starting at base 1. The chain couples TRBV7-9 to TRBJ2-4; the junction holds 8 bases that match TRBD2. The clonotype originates from a young man with active or convalescent COVID-19. Specimen: peripheral blood. The nucleotide sequence reads as follows: TGTGCCAGCAGCTTAGTGTTGGGACTAGAGTCGGACATTCAGTACTTC. Its amino acids are CASSLVLGLESDIQYF.